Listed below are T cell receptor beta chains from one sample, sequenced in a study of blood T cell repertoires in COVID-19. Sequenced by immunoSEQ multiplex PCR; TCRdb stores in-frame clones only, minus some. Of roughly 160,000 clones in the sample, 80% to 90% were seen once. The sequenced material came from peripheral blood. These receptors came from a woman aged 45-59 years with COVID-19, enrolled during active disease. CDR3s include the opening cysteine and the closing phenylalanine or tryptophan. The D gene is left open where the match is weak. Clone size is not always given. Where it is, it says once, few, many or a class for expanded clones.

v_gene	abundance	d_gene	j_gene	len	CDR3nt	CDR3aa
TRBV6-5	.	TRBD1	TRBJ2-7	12	TGTGCCAGCAGTTCCGACAGGGCCGAGCAGTACTTC	CASSSDRAEQYF
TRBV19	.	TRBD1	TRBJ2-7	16	TGTGCCAGTAGTATAGGTGGACAGGGAAGCTCCTACGAGCAGTACTTC	CASSIGGQGSSYEQYF
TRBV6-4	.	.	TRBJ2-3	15	TGTGCCAGCAGTGACTCGACCGGGTCTCCGTTTACGCAGTATTTT	CASSDSTGSPFTQYF
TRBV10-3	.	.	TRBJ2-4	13	TGTGCCATCAGTCCCGGTGATGGCGGCATTCAGTACTTC	CAISPGDGGIQYF
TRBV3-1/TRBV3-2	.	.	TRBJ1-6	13	TGTGCCAGCAGCCGTGGAGTAAATTCACCCCTCCACTTT	CASSRGVNSPLHF
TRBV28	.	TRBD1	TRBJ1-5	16	TGTGCCAGCAGGACCCCCGGGACAGCTATAAATCAGCCCCAGCATTTT	CASRTPGTAINQPQHF
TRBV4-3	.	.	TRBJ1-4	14	TGCGCCAGCAGCCAAGATATTGTAAATGAAAAACTGTTTTTT	CASSQDIVNEKLFF
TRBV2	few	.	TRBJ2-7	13	TGTGCCAGCAGTGGGGCCCACAGGGTCGAGCAGTACTTC	CASSGAHRVEQYF
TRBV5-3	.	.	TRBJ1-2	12	TGTGCCAGAAGCTCCCGGGGCTATGGCTACACCTTC	CARSSRGYGYTF
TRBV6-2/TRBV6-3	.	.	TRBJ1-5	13	TGTGCCAGCAGTCGGGGGTTAGATCAGCCCCAGCATTTT	CASSRGLDQPQHF
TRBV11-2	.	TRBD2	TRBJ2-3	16	TGTGCCAGCAGCAAAGGGGGAGCGGGGGGGTCAGATACGCAGTATTTT	CASSKGGAGGSDTQYF
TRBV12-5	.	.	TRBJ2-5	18	TGTGCTAGTGGCCTGGTTGGGAGAACAACCCAAAACCAAGAGACCCAGTACTTC	CASGLVGRTTQNQETQYF
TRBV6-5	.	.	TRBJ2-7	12	TGTGCCGGCCAACCTCAGGGAGGCGAGCAGTACTTC	CAGQPQGGEQYF
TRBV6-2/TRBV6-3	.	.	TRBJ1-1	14	TGTGCCAGCAGCCGAATCCAGGGGTACACTGAAGCTTTCTTT	CASSRIQGYTEAFF
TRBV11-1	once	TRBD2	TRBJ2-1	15	TGTGCCAGCAGCGGGCGGGGACTACTTAACAATGAGCAGTTCTTC	CASSGRGLLNNEQFF
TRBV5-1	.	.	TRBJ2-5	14	TGCGCCAGCAGCTTGGCCACAGGACAAGAGACCCAGTACTTC	CASSLATGQETQYF
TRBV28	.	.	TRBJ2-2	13	TGTGCCAGCAGAAGAGCGGACACCGGGGAGCTGTTTTTT	CASRRADTGELFF
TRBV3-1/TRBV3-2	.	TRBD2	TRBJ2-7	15	TGTGCCAGCAGCCCGAGAGAGCGGGGGAGCTACGAGCAGTACTTC	CASSPRERGSYEQYF
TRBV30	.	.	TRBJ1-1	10	TGTGTTGACAGTAACACTGAAGCTTTCTTT	CVDSNTEAFF
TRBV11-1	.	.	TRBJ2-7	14	TGTGCCAGCAGCTTAAGGGGAATAAACTACGAGCAGTACTTC	CASSLRGINYEQYF
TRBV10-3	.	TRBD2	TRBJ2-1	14	TGTGCCATCAGTGGGAGCGGGGGGTTTATTGAGCAGTTCTTC	CAISGSGGFIEQFF
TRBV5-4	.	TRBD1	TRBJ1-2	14	TGTGCCAGCAGCTCACAGGGGGCTAACTATGGCTACACCTTC	CASSSQGANYGYTF
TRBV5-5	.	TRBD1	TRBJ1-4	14	TGTGCCAGCAGCCAGACAGGGTGGGGTGAAAAACTGTTTTTT	CASSQTGWGEKLFF
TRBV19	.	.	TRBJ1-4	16	TGTGCCAGTAGTGGGGGGACTCTTGCAACTAATGAAAAACTGTTTTTT	CASSGGTLATNEKLFF
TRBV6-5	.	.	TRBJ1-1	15	TGTGCCAGCAGTTCCCATAGTGTCATGAACACTGAAGCTTTCTTT	CASSSHSVMNTEAFF
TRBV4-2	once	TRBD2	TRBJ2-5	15	TGTGCCAGCAGCCAAAAGGCCAGCGGGGGAGAGACCCAGTACTTC	CASSQKASGGETQYF
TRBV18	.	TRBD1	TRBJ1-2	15	TGTGCCAGCTCCCCCTGGGACAGGGACGGCTATGGCTACACCTTC	CASSPWDRDGYGYTF
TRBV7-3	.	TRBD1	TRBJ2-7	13	TGTGCCAGCAGTTCGGACAGGGGCGGCGAGCAGTACTTC	CASSSDRGGEQYF
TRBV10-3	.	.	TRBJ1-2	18	TGTGCCATCAGTGAGTCGGAGACCATGGGGCTCTTAAACTATGGCTACACCTTC	CAISESETMGLLNYGYTF
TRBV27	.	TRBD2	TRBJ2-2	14	TGTGCCAGCAGTTTGGGACTAGCGGGCGGGGAGCTGTTTTTT	CASSLGLAGGELFF
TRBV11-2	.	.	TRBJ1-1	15	TGTGCCAGCAGAAACGGCCGGGGGGCGAACACTGAAGCTTTCTTT	CASRNGRGANTEAFF
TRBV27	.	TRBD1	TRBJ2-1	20	TGTGCCAGCAGTTCAGTAGGACAGGGGAAATCTATAAGCTCCTACAATGAGCAGTTCTTC	CASSSVGQGKSISSYNEQFF
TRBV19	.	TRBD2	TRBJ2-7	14	TGTGCCAGTAGTCCTACTAGCGGGGGCTACGAGCAGTACTTC	CASSPTSGGYEQYF
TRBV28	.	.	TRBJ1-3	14	TGTGCCAGCAGTTTACCAGGAAGAGGAAACACCATATATTTT	CASSLPGRGNTIYF
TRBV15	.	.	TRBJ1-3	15	TGTGCCACTCGGGGATTTCGAGAGGATCCAAACACCATATATTTT	CATRGFREDPNTIYF
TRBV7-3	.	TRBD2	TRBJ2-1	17	TGTGCCAGCAGCCCACGGGGACTAGCGGGGGGAGGTAGTGAGCAGTTCTTC	CASSPRGLAGGGSEQFF
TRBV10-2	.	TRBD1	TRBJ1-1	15	TGCGCCAGCAGCGAAACCGGGACAGGGGGCACTGAAGCTTTCTTT	CASSETGTGGTEAFF
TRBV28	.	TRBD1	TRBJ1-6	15	TGTGCCAGCAGGACCGGGACAGGGGGCGATTCACCCCTCCACTTT	CASRTGTGGDSPLHF
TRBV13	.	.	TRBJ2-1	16	TGTGCCAGCAGCCCACCCGGCGGTCAAACCTACAATGAGCAGTTCTTC	CASSPPGGQTYNEQFF
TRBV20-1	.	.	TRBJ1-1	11	TGCAGTGCTTGGAGGGTTGGTGAAGCTTTCTTT	CSAWRVGEAFF
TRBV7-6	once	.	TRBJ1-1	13	TGTGCCAGCAGCTTAGGTGGTCGGAGTGAAGCTTTCTTT	CASSLGGRSEAFF
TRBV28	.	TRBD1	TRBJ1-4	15	TGTGCCAGCAGTGGAAGACAGGGTGCGAATGAAAAACTGTTTTTT	CASSGRQGANEKLFF
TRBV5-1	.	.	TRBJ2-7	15	TGCGCCAGCAGCTCCGAGGGCAGGCTACCCTACGAGCAGTACTTC	CASSSEGRLPYEQYF
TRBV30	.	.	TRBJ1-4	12	TGTGCCTGGGAGAAGGGACAAGAAAAACTGTTTTTT	CAWEKGQEKLFF
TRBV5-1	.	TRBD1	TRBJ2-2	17	TGCGCCAGCAAAGGAGATCCGGGGACAGGGCCCACCGGGGAGCTGTTTTTT	CASKGDPGTGPTGELFF
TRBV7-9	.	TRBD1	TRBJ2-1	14	TGTGCCAGCAGCCCCGGGACAGGGGGCAATGAGCAGTTCTTC	CASSPGTGGNEQFF
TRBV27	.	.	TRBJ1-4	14	TGTGCCAGCAGTTTACGGGAGTTAGGAGAAAAACTGTTTTTT	CASSLRELGEKLFF
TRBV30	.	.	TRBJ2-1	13	TGTGCCTGGAGTGTTGCGGGGAACAATGAGCAGTTCTTC	CAWSVAGNNEQFF
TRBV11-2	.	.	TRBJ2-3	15	TGTGCCAGCAGTCCGGGATCCGGTCCCACAGATACGCAGTATTTT	CASSPGSGPTDTQYF
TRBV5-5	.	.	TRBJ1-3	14	TGTGCCAGCAGCACCCTTGCCCGCGGAGGCACCATATATTTT	CASSTLARGGTIYF
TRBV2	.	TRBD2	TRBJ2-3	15	TGTGCCAGCAGTAAGAGCGGGGGGTTTACAGATACGCAGTATTTT	CASSKSGGFTDTQYF
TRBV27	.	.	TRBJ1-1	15	TGTGCCAGCAGTTTAAGCCCAGGGGCTACCACTGAAGCTTTCTTT	CASSLSPGATTEAFF
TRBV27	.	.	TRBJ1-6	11	TGTGCCAGCAGTGGGGCCTCACCCCTCCACTTT	CASSGASPLHF
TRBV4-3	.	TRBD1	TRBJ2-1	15	TGCGCCAGCAGCCAAGAACCGGGACAGGGGCCCGAGCAGTTCTTC	CASSQEPGQGPEQFF